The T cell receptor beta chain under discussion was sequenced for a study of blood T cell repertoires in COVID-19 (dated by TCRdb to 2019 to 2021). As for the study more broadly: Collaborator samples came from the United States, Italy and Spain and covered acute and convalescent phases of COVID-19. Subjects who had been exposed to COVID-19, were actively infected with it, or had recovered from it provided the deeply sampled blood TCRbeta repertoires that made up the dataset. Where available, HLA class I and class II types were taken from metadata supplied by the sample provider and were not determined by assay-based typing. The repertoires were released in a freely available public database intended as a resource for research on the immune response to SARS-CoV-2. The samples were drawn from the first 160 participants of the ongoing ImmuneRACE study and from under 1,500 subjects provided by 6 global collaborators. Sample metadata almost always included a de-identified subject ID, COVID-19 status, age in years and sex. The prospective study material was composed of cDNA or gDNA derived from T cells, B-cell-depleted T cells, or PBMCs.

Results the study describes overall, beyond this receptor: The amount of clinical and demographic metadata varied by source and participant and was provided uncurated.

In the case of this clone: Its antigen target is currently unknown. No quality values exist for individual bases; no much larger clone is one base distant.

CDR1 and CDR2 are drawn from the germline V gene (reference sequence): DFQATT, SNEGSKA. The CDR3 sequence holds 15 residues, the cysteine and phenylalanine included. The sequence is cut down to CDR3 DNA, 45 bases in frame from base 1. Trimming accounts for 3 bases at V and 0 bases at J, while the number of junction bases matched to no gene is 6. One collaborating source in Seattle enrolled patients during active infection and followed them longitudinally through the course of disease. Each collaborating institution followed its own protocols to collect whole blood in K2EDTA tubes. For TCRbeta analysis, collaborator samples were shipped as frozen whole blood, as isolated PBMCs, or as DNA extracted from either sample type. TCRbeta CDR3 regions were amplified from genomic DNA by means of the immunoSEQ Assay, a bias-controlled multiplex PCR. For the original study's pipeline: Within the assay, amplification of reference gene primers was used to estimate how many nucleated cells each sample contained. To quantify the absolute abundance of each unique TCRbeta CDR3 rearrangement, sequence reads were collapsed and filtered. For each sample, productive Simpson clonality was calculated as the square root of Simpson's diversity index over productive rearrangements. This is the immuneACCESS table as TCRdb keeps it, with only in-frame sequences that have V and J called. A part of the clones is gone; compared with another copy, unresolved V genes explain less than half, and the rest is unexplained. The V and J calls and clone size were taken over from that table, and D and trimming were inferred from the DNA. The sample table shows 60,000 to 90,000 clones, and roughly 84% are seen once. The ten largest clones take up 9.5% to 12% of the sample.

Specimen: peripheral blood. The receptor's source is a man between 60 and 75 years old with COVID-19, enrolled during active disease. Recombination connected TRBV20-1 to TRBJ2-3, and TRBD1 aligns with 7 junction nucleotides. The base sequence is TGCAGTGCTAGTGAAAGACAGGGAAGCACAGATACGCAGTATTTT. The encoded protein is CSASERQGSTDTQYF.